This TCR beta chain was found in a study of CD8 T cells in ankylosing spondylitis (TCRdb year 2017). With regard to the full study: T cell receptor beta repertoires were profiled in healthy donors and ankylosing spondylitis patients so that disease-linked TCR variants could be found. Peripheral blood samples were taken, and synovial fluid was additionally collected from ankylosing spondylitis patients. In total, the full study cohort was made up of over a hundred healthy donors and 25 ankylosing spondylitis patients.

The investigation overall reported the following: Blood from ankylosing spondylitis patients appeared to be characterized by a TCR beta motif composed of eight highly homologous amino acid variants. The disease-linked clones had a CD8+ phenotype and were found at relatively low frequencies in peripheral blood. Some motif variants were previously reported in synovial fluid and blood of reactive arthritis patients, suggesting common disease-initiation mechanisms. Significant enrichment of the disease-linked clones was reported in matched synovial fluid samples from ankylosing spondylitis patients.

Germline trimming: 0 bases from V, 6 bases from J; junction bases outside gene matches: 6. The germline V gene provides CDR1 SGDLS and CDR2 YYNGEE. The CDR3 numbers 15 residues from cysteine through phenylalanine. Only the CDR3 DNA stays, 45 bases, in frame from base 1. This clonotype was detected many times. This clone's antigen is unknown. Qualities for individual bases were not recorded, and no much larger clone is one base off. This sample was sequenced with an Illumina HiSeq 2500. TCR beta libraries were prepared by quantitative 5'-RACE with molecular barcodes. Concerning the study's data processing: To identify disease-linked TCR variants, a new computational method was used, one built on a probabilistic model of VDJ rearrangement. Through fastp at Q25 and MiXCR, TCRdb rebuilt clones from the public reads, retaining in-frame beta chains. CDR3 protein duplicates are merged, each entry listing the most common genes and DNA. TCRdb's processing, not the authors' own work, is the source of the V and J calls. The sample data list 39,000 or so distinct CDR3 sequences, and approximately 3% of these were observed just once. The ten largest account for roughly 2.8% of the sample.

This TCR came from a male donor with ankylosing spondylitis or in good health (not recorded which). The chain joins TRBV9 to TRBJ2-5; TRBD2 aligns with 9 central bases. The sample was blood, either unsorted or a sorted T cell fraction (not recorded which). The nucleotides read TGTGCCAGCAGCGTAGAGGGGCTAGCGGGGAAGACCCAGTACTTC. Its translation is CASSVEGLAGKTQYF. The full variable domain, with segments outside the CDR3 supplied by the reference TRBV9 and TRBJ2-5 proteins, appears as DSGVTQTPKHLITATGQRVTLRCSPRSGDLSVYWYQQSLDQGLQFLIQYYNGEERAKGNILERFSAQQFPDLHSELNLSSLELGDSALYFCASSVEGLAGKTQYFGPGTRLLVL.